This T cell receptor (beta chain) appears in the sequencing data of a study of blood T cell repertoires in COVID-19. Germline CDR1 KGHSH, CDR2 LQKENI. V was pared by 8 bases and J by 2 bases, with 12 bases between. The CDR3 length is 13 residues. Here immunoSEQ multiplex PCR was the method, and the copy in TCRdb shows in-frame clones only, minus some. The data contain fewer than 300,000 clones, 75% to 90% of them singletons. Two negative PCRs, clearance, or symptom resolution were required of recovered Cohort 3 donors. The V gene is TRBV18, the J gene TRBJ1-1; D not resolved. Sample: PBMCs or T cells enriched from blood (not recorded which). This sequence was found in a man between 40 and 49 years old who had recovered from COVID-19. CDR3 loop: CASDRGSNTEAFF. DNA of the CDR3: TGTGCCAGCGACCGAGGGTCCAACACTGAAGCTTTCTTT.